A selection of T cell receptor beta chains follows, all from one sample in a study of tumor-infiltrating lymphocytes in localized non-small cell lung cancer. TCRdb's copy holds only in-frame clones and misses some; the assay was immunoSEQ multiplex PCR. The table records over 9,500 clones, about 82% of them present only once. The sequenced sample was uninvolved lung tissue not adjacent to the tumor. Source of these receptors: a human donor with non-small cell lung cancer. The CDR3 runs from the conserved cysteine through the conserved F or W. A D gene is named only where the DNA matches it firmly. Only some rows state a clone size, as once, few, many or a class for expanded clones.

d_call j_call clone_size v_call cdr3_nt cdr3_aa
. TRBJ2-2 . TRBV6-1 TGTGCCAGCAGTGAATTGGGGACCGGGGAGCTGTTTTTT CASSELGTGELFF
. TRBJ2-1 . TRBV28 TGTGCCAGCATCCCTGGGGGCGGGGAGAACAATGAGCAGTTCTTC CASIPGGGENNEQFF
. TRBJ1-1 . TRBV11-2 TGTGCCAGCAGCCTTCGGGCAGGTGGCGGCACTGAAGCTTTCTTT CASSLRAGGGTEAFF
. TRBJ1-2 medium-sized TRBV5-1 TGCGCCAGCAGCTTGTCCCCAGTCCGACCCTCTAACTATGGCTACACCTTC CASSLSPVRPSNYGYTF
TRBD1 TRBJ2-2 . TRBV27 TGTGCCAGCAGTTTAGTGGGACAGGGTACTCGGCACACCGGGGAGCTGTTTTTT CASSLVGQGTRHTGELFF
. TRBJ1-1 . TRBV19 TGTGCCAGTAGCCCGGGACAAACGAACACTGAAGCTTTCTTT CASSPGQTNTEAFF
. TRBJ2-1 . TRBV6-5 TGTGCCAGCGCAATCCGGGGGAGCAATGAGCAGTTCTTC CASAIRGSNEQFF
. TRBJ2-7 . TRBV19 TGTGCCAGTAGTAGGGTAAGCTCCTACGAGCAGTACTTC CASSRVSSYEQYF
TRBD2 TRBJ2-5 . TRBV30 TGTGCCTGGGGGGCTAGCGGGGTCCAGGGAGAGACCCAGTACTTC CAWGASGVQGETQYF
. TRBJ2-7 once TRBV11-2 TGTGCCAGCAGCCCGCTGGGGGACTACGAGCAGTACTTC CASSPLGDYEQYF
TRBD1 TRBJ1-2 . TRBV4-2 TGTGCCAGCAGCCAAGATGTCGGACAGGGGGATTTTGGCTACACCTTC CASSQDVGQGDFGYTF
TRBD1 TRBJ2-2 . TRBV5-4 TGTGCCAGCAGCCGAGGACAGGGGCCTGGAGGGGAGCTGTTTTTT CASSRGQGPGGELFF
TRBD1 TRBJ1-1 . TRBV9 TGTGCCAGCAGCGCGACCCCCGGGACAGGGGGTTTAAACACTGAAGCTTTCTTT CASSATPGTGGLNTEAFF
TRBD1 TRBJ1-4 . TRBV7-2 TGTGCCAGCAGCGAAACTAGGGGGCGAGAAAAACTGTTTTTT CASSETRGREKLFF
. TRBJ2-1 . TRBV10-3 TGTGCCATCAGTGAGGGGGCTGGCTCCTACAATGAGCAGTTCTTC CAISEGAGSYNEQFF
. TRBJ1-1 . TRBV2 TGTGCCAGCAGAGATTCGGGCTACGGAGGGACTGAAGCTTTCTTT CASRDSGYGGTEAFF
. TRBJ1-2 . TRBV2 TGTGCCAGCAGTGAAGATAGGTTCGGCTACACCTTC CASSEDRFGYTF
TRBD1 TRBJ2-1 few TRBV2 TGTGCCAGCAGTCGTGGGACAGGGACTGAGCAGTTCTTC CASSRGTGTEQFF
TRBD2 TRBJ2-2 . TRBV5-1 TGCGCCAGCACGGCGGGGGGGAGCACCGGGGAGCTGTTTTTT CASTAGGSTGELFF
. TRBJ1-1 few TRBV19 TGTGCCAGTAGTATAGGAAAGGGGGGCACTGAAGCTTTCTTT CASSIGKGGTEAFF
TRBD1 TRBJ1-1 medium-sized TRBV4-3 TGCGCCAGCAGCCAGGGAAAGGGACAGATCAACACTGAAGCTTTCTTT CASSQGKGQINTEAFF
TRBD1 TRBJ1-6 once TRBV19 TGTGCCAGCCAGGGACAGGGGAGAAATTCACCCCTCCACTTT CASQGQGRNSPLHF
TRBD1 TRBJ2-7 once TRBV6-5 TGTGCCAGCAGTTCCCCGACAGGGGTCGAGCAGTACTTC CASSSPTGVEQYF
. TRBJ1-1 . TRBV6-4 TGTGCCAGCAAACGAGAGGGAGGGGTGAACACTGAAGCTTTCTTT CASKREGGVNTEAFF
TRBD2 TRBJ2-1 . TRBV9 TGTGCCAGCAGTAGGCGGGGGACTAGCGGAGGGGATGAGCAGTTCTTC CASSRRGTSGGDEQFF
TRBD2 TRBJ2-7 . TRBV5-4 TGTGCCAGCAGCTCCGGGACTAGCGGGGCTAGGGGCGAGCAGTACTTC CASSSGTSGARGEQYF
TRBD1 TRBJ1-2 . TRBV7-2 TGTGCCAGCAGCACATTAGACAGGGGGTATGGCTATGGCTACACCTTC CASSTLDRGYGYGYTF